This T cell receptor (beta chain) was obtained from a study of cytomegalovirus exposure and HLA in healthy donors. Turning to the study itself: The use of the same platform for the roughly 110 validation repertoires and the approximately 690 first-cohort repertoires was reported by a later analysis. General study findings and limits: The study recorded some 160 TCR beta chains that were cytomegalovirus-associated.

A remark on this clone: Its antigen is still unknown.

Trimming took off 2 bases at V and 13 bases at J, with 17 bases between the two ends. This CDR3 is built from 13 residues. The germline V gene encodes CDR1 ENHRY and CDR2 SYGVKD. Assay used: immunoSEQ multiplex PCR; TCRdb lists only in-frame clones, some missing. The profile shows 68,000 or so clones, roughly nine tenths of them singletons. The TCR sequence derives from a young man in good health and CMV-seronegative. Material for sequencing was PBMCs. The V gene is TRBV10-3, the J gene TRBJ1-2, with D perhaps TRBD1 (5 bases). DNA for the CDR3: TGTGCCATCAGTGAGCAGGCAGGGCATCAGATCACCTTC. Protein product: CAISEQAGHQITF.